The next 5 T cell receptor beta chains were all read from a single sample in a study of CD8+CD57+ T cells in acquired aplastic anemia. Genomic DNA provided the template from which TCR beta VDJ and CDR3 profiles were obtained. MiXCR, run by TCRdb on the reads, gives a single entry per CDR3 protein. The sample includes over 150,000 distinct CDR3 sequences, 71% of them seen just once. Patients chosen for sequencing had shown CD8+CD57+ cell expansion by flow cytometry. Sample: sorted CD4+, CD8+, or CD8+CD57+ T cells (not recorded which) from PBMCs. These receptors were taken from a human donor with aplastic anemia.

The sample holds one count of this clonotype. The genes are TRBV6-5 and TRBJ1-2; D remains ambiguous. Germline CDR1 is MNHEY and CDR2 is SVGAGI. Trimming shortened V by 2 bases and J by 4 bases, and 11 bases separated the two germline ends. CDR3 length equals 14 residues. CDR3 DNA: TGTGCCAGCAGTTACCTAGAGGGTAGCTATGGCTACACCTTC. This encodes CASSYLEGSYGYTF.

V gene TRBV19 combines with J gene TRBJ1-1; TRBD1 is a possible D gene (5 bases). There are 14 residues in the CDR3. Germline V gene sequence: CDR1 LNHDA, CDR2 SQIVND (reference sequence). V dropped 7 bases and J dropped 0 bases, with 12 bases sitting between them. The CDR3 nucleotides read TGTGCCAGTATGGGGGGGATTATGAACACTGAAGCTTTCTTT. This codes for CASMGGIMNTEAFF.

CDR3 nucleotides: TGTGCCAGTAGTATAGACTGGGACAGGGCCGGGGAGCTGTTTTTT. Its protein is CASSIDWDRAGELFF. This rearrangement joins TRBV19 to TRBJ2-2; 9 bases fit TRBD1. CDR1 and CDR2 (germline): LNHDA, SQIVND (reference sequence). The J segment lost 6 bases and the V segment lost 0 bases, leaving 2 bases of the junction unmatched. CDR3 size: 15 residues.

Worth noting for this clonotype: This likely comes from a read error, as the CDR3 has no conserved phenylalanine or tryptophan at its end. V and J are TRBV24-1 and TRBJ2-3; 9 nucleotides line up with TRBD2. V shed 3 bases and J 0 bases; nucleotides not matched to a gene: 3. The CDR3 loop spans 16 amino acids. From germline, CDR1 is KGHDR and CDR2 SFDVKD. The CDR3 DNA reads as TGTGCCACCAGTGATCGCCTAGCGGGGAGCACAGATACGCAGTATCTT. This gives the protein CATSDRLAGSTDTQYL.

This clonotype was detected only a few times. The chain combines TRBV2 with TRBJ2-5, with D hard to call. From germline, CDR1 is SNHLY and CDR2 FYNNEI. The CDR3 has 13 residues. Trimming stripped 2 bases from V and 3 bases from J, with 7 bases between. The CDR3 region is CASSEWIKETQYF. CDR3 sequence (DNA): TGTGCCAGCAGTGAATGGATTAAAGAGACCCAGTACTTC.